What follows describes a single TCR beta chain. Its antigen is still unknown. Qualities for individual bases were not recorded, and no much larger clone is one base off. These data originate in a study of CD8+ T cells in alopecia areata (dated by TCRdb to the late 2010s). Notes on the research overall: Treated patients were enrolled in an open-label pilot trial of oral tofacitinib, 5 to 10 mg twice daily, for moderate-to-severe alopecia areata. For the treated patients, the SALT score, which quantifies what percentage of scalp surface area is affected, served as the measure of disease severity. TCRbeta CDR3 regions were amplified by immunoSEQ multiplex PCR using 35 Vbeta forward and 13 Jbeta reverse primers. Scalp clonality was compared across normal scalp (n=4), patchy alopecia areata scalp (n=8), and alopecia totalis/universalis scalp (n=8). RNA came from the PAXgene miRNA kit for fixed scalp, the miRNeasy kit for PBMCs, and the RNeasy kit for mouse skin. In both human patients and the C3H/HeJ mouse model, the study applied high-throughput TCRbeta sequencing to look at T cell clonal expansion in alopecia areata. In humans, TCRbeta sequencing was performed on scalp tissue and on sorted CD4+ and CD8+ peripheral blood T cells from healthy controls and from patients with patchy or totalis/universalis alopecia areata. Tofacitinib was administered for 6 to 18 months, and 6 months of follow-up off drug were then conducted to assess delayed response and recurrence. Biopsies were taken from tofacitinib-treated patients at baseline and again at 4 and 24 weeks into treatment, and several of those patients also had a later scalp biopsy. The paper's findings and limits, for the study overall: Shared TCR sequences between patients were less evident than in mice, which may be partly attributable to HLA diversity in the patient population. Higher clonality and more expanded CD8+ clones were observed in lesional scalp than in normal scalp, particularly in alopecia totalis/universalis, a finding suggestive of antigenic drive. Many expanded lesional clones were found to persist in scalp and blood during tofacitinib treatment, and relapse after treatment cessation may be partly explained by this persistence. Resident alphabeta T cells in normal human skin are also sequenced, complicating scalp TCR repertoire analysis, unlike mouse skin dominated by gammadelta T cells. Tofacitinib significantly decreased scalp clonality and the number of expanded CD8+ clones among the top 100 scalp clones. Because the treated cohort was small and had only one nonresponder, larger studies are needed to examine links between baseline CD8+ expansion and response.

The method behind the library was the immunoSEQ multiplex PCR assay. To provide template for TCR sequencing, every sample had RNA extracted and reverse transcribed into cDNA. First-strand cDNA was synthesized using SuperScript III with a 2:1 mix of oligo-dT and random hexamers. A synthetic immune receptor repertoire was used to measure amplification bias, and any remaining bias was corrected computationally. In the paper's pipeline: Raw reads were preprocessed to remove errors, and CDR3 was defined by IMGT conventions from the conserved cysteine to phenylalanine. To get clonality, Shannon entropy was normalized by log2 of the number of productive unique TCRs and the result was subtracted from 1. Whether scalp clones were CD4 or CD8 was inferred by matching scalp TCRbeta sequences against CD4 and CD8 repertoires sorted from blood. Imported from immuneACCESS, the table was reduced by TCRdb to in-frame sequences with V and J called. These copies leave out some clones; in studies compared against another copy, an unresolved V gene accounts for under half, and the cause of the remainder is not known. Clonal size and the V and J genes are those of that table, whereas D and trimming came from the DNA. A total of under 350,000 clones appear in this sample, about 62% of them only once. The leading ten clones occupy approximately 1.8% of the sample.

This specimen's time point label, interpreted: roughly 24 weeks on oral tofacitinib. Read against the paper, the sample's treatment or condition label means: oral pan-JAK inhibitor, 5-10 mg twice daily. From alopecia areata patients, peripheral blood was collected along with lesional scalp punch biopsies. PBMCs were separated by density centrifugation and stained for CD3, CD4 and CD8, after which CD4+ and CD8+ T cells were sorted on a FACSAria. For this chain, trimming is 4 bases at the V end and 10 bases at the J end, and the number of junction bases without a gene match is 1. CDR1 is given as MNHEY and CDR2 as SMNVEV, both from the germline V gene (reference sequence). The CDR3, from cysteine to phenylalanine, totals 11 residues. Just the 33-base CDR3 DNA is kept, in frame starting at base 1.

The clonotype comes from a human donor with alopecia areata. The rearrangement combines TRBV27 with TRBJ2-1; 7 bases in the middle match TRBD1. This specimen consisted of CD4+ T cells sorted from blood, obtained at week 24, from a patient treated with tofacitinib. This receptor carries the CDR3 CASSSDREQFF. The bases read TGTGCCAGCAGTTCGGACAGGGAGCAGTTCTTC.